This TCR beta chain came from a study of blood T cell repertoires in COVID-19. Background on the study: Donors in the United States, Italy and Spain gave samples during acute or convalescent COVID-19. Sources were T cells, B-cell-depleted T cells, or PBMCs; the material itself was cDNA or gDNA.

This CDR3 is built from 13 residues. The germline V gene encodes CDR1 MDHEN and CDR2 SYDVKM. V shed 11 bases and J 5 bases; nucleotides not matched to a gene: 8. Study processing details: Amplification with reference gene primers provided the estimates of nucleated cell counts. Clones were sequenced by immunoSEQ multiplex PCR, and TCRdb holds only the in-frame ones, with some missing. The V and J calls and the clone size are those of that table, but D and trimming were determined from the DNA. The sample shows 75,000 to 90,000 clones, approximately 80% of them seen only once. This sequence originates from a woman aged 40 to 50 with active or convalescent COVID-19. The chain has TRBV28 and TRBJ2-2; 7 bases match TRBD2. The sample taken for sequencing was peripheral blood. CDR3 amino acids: CAARRGGTGELFF. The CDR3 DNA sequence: TGTGCCGCCAGACGCGGGGGAACCGGGGAGCTGTTTTTT.